These 27 T cell receptor beta chains came from one sample sequenced in a study of graft-versus-host responses after intestinal transplantation. This table comes from immunoSEQ multiplex PCR, and its TCRdb copy is limited to in-frame clones, with some not included. The sample consists of roughly 6,000 clones, 20% to 25% of them appearing once. The sequenced sample was alloreactive CD4+ T cells from a mixed lymphocyte reaction culture, obtained before transplantation. Specified subset: CFSE-low proliferating T cells sorted from roughly six-day pre-transplant mixed lymphocyte reaction (GvH or HvG direction). The source of these receptors is a human patient who was an organ donor for intestinal transplantation.

This clone was picked up a small number of times. The gene calls are TRBV4-2 and TRBJ2-5; D gene unclear. Germline CDR1 reads LGHNA; CDR2 reads YNFKEQ. With 5 bases removed from V and 2 bases from J, the gap between germline ends came to 9 bases. The CDR3 spans 13 residues. CDR3 protein: CASSLSGQETQYF. The CDR3 region has the DNA TGTGCCAGCAGCTTGAGTGGGCAAGAGACCCAGTACTTC.

This clone was counted a few times. The genes are TRBV11-2 and TRBJ2-2; 12 positions agree with TRBD2. V was clipped by 6 bases and J by 5 bases; unmatched bases: 4. Per germline, CDR1 SGHAT and CDR2 FQNNGV. The CDR3 consists of 15 residues. The CDR3 sequence: CASSRGTSGTGELFF. DNA for the CDR3: TGTGCCAGCAGTCGGGGGACTAGCGGGACCGGGGAGCTGTTTTTT.

This clone is labeled large. The rearrangement links TRBV18 to TRBJ2-7; D perhaps matches TRBD1 (6 bases). CDR3 length equals 12 residues. Trimming removed 3 bases at V and 7 bases at J, with 10 bases between. In germline, CDR1 is KGHSH, CDR2 LQKENI. The CDR3 sequence: CASSPGAGEQYF. CDR3 nucleotides: TGTGCCAGCTCACCGGGGGCGGGTGAGCAGTACTTC.

The chain uses TRBV4-1 and TRBJ2-2; D is possibly TRBD2 (6 bases). V shed 0 bases and J shed 1 base, with 21 bases lying between them. The CDR3 runs to 20 residues. CDR1 is MGHRA and CDR2 is YSYEKL in the germline V gene. The CDR3 bases are TGCGCCAGCAGCCAAGACATGGGCGGGGCTAATGTCCGGAACACCGGGGAGCTGTTTTTT. Translating gives CASSQDMGGANVRNTGELFF.

This clone turned up a few times. This chain links TRBV18 with TRBJ2-5, with D possibly being TRBD1 (6 bases). The CDR3 is 13 residues long. The germline V gene encodes CDR1 KGHSH and CDR2 LQKENI. The V gene lost 6 bases and the J gene lost 5 bases, with 13 bases spanning the gap. The CDR3 sequence: CASSQGRVETQYF. CDR3 nucleotides: TGTGCCAGCTCCCAGGGGCGAGTCGAGACCCAGTACTTC.

This clone showed up just a few times. This chain joins TRBV7-2 and TRBJ2-3; D is perhaps TRBD1 (6 bases). The CDR3 is 14 residues long. Germline-derived CDR1 and CDR2 are SGHTA and FQGNSA. V lost 1 base to trimming and J lost 4 bases, with 9 bases between them. The CDR3 coding sequence is TGTGCCAGCAGCTTAGGGGGGCCCCCAGATACGCAGTATTTT. Protein product: CASSLGGPPDTQYF.

V gene TRBV2 combines with J gene TRBJ1-6, with 7 bases fitting TRBD1. The V and J ends lost 7 bases and 7 bases, in that order; junction bases with no gene match: 7. The CDR3 extends over 14 amino acids. The germline CDR1 and CDR2 sequences are SNHLY and FYNNEI. The CDR3 DNA sequence: TGTGCCAGCAACAGGGACAGTTTAAATTCACCCCTCCACTTT. This gives the protein CASNRDSLNSPLHF.

The V gene is TRBV4-3, the J gene TRBJ1-2; unclear D gene. The germline CDR1 and CDR2 sequences are LGHNA and YSLEER. V lost 1 base and J lost 6, with 6 bases in between. This CDR3 is built from 12 residues. The CDR3 sequence is CASSQAGDGYTF. CDR3 DNA sequence: TGCGCCAGCAGCCAAGCCGGGGATGGCTACACCTTC.

In this sample, this clone is large. This sequence joins TRBV10-3 and TRBJ2-3; tentatively, D is TRBD1 (5 bases). The germline CDR1 and CDR2 sequences are ENHRY and SYGVKD. The CDR3 runs 14 residues. Trimming left V 2 bases short and J 2 bases short, with 8 bases between. The CDR3 nucleotides read TGTGCCATCAGTGAGGGGGCACTCACAGATACGCAGTATTTT. Residues: CAISEGALTDTQYF.

The V and J genes are TRBV7-8 and TRBJ1-1, with 11 bases identical to TRBD1. Unmatched junction bases numbered 7, after V lost 5 bases and J lost 5 bases. Germline CDR1 is SGHVS and CDR2 is FQNEAQ. CDR3 length: 15 amino acids. For the CDR3, the DNA is TGTGCCAGCAGCCGGACAGGGGGCGTATGGACTGAAGCTTTCTTT. This sequence encodes CASSRTGGVWTEAFF. The variable domain in full, completed from reference TRBV7-8 and TRBJ1-1, reads GAGVSQSPRYKVAKRGQDVALRCDPISGHVSLFWYQQALGQGPEFLTYFQNEAQLDKSGLPSDRFFAERPEGSVSTLKIQRTQQEDSAVYLCASSRTGGVWTEAFFGQGTRLTVV.

This clone was picked up a small number of times. The gene calls are TRBV19 and TRBJ2-7; D remains ambiguous. V was clipped by 1 base and J by 0 bases, with 4 bases between them. The CDR3 length is 13 residues. Germline CDR1 LNHDA, CDR2 SQIVND (reference sequence). CDR3 nucleotide sequence: TGTGCCAGTAGTATAGGACACTCCTACGAGCAGTACTTC. Translated: CASSIGHSYEQYF.

V usage is TRBV6-9 and J usage is TRBJ2-3; no clear D. V was trimmed by 4 bases and J by 10 bases, leaving 15 bases between them. This CDR3 has 13 residues. The germline CDR1 and CDR2 sequences are MNHGY and SVAAGI. CDR3 region: CASSSPGWGPQYF. CDR3 sequence (DNA): TGTGCCAGCAGTTCTCCAGGATGGGGTCCGCAGTATTTT.

With respect to this clone: Mismatch with germline at one junction end may stem from a read error. The chain uses TRBV5-8 and TRBJ2-7, with TRBD2 as a possible D gene (6 bases). Per the germline V gene, CDR1 is SGHTS and CDR2 is YDEGEE. The CDR3 consists of 15 residues. The CDR3 loop reads CASSHAGRPPYEQYF. CDR3 sequence (DNA): TGCGCCAGCAGCCACGCGGGACGTCCTCCCTACGAGCAGTACTTC. Complete variable domain (other parts from reference TRBV5-8 and TRBJ2-7): EAGVTQSPTHLIKTRGQQATLRCSPISGHTSVYWYQQALGLGLQFLLWYDEGEERNRGNFPPRFSGRQFPNYSSELNVNALELEDSALYLCASSHAGRPPYEQYFGPGTRLTVT.

The CDR3: CASSLVGPPFF. For the CDR3, the DNA is TGTGCCAGCAGCTTAGTGGGCCCCCCGTTCTTC. The chain has TRBV7-6 and TRBJ2-1; the D is unclear. Trimming cost V 1 base and J 15 bases, with 10 bases left between them. Per germline, CDR1 SGHVS and CDR2 FNYEAQ. The CDR3 consists of 11 residues.

J is TRBJ2-2 and V is TRBV2; D might be TRBD2 (5 bases). Germline lookup yields CDR1 SNHLY and CDR2 FYNNEI. CDR3 length equals 14 residues. V lost 7 bases and J lost 1, with 10 bases in between. This CDR3 reads CASNGNGNTGELFF. CDR3 bases: TGTGCCAGCAACGGGAATGGGAACACCGGGGAGCTGTTTTTT.

The chain recombines TRBV7-2 with TRBJ2-6, with no clear D. In germline, CDR1 is SGHTA, CDR2 FQGNSA. This CDR3 contains 15 residues. Trimming stripped 3 bases from V and 0 bases from J, with 6 bases between. CDR3 nucleotides: TGTGCCAGCAGCTTGACTTACTCTGGGGCCAACGTCCTGACTTTC. Its translation: CASSLTYSGANVLTF. The full variable domain, in which reference TRBV7-2 and TRBJ2-6 provide the parts outside the CDR3, is GAGVSQSPSNKVTEKGKDVELRCDPISGHTALYWYRQSLGQGLEFLIYFQGNSAPDKSGLPSDRFSAERTGGSVSTLTIQRTQQEDSAVYLCASSLTYSGANVLTFGAGSRLTVL.

This clone was seen a handful of times. The J gene is TRBJ2-1, the V gene TRBV11-2; D may be TRBD2 (6 bases). Germline-derived CDR1 and CDR2 are SGHAT and FQNNGV. The CDR3 length is 16 residues. Trimming removed 6 bases at V and 3 bases at J, with 18 bases between. The CDR3 spells CASSPTRSGLYNEQFF. As DNA, the CDR3 is TGTGCCAGCAGTCCTACTCGGAGCGGGCTCTACAATGAGCAGTTCTTC.

This chain links TRBV11-3 with TRBJ2-7, with no clear D. Trimming took 0 bases from V and 4 from J, leaving 7 bases between them. From germline, CDR1 is SGHNT and CDR2 YENEEA. There are 13 residues in the CDR3. CDR3 loop: CASSLEGLYEQYF. The CDR3 DNA reads TGTGCCAGCAGCTTAGAGGGTCTGTACGAGCAGTACTTC.

In regard to this clone: This sample also contains other DNA sequences that code for the same CDR3. The chain combines TRBV4-1 with TRBJ1-2, with D possibly being TRBD1 (5 bases). Trimming cost V 5 bases and J 8 bases, with 18 bases left between them. Looked up from germline, CDR1 is MGHRA and CDR2 is YSYEKL. The CDR3 has 14 residues. CDR3 bases: TGCGCCAGCAGCTCCTGGGACGTGGATCGAGGCTACACCTTC. Its protein product is CASSSWDVDRGYTF.

This rearrangement joins TRBV7-8 to TRBJ2-2, with 11 bases identical to TRBD2. Germline assignment: CDR1 SGHVS and CDR2 FQNEAQ. The CDR3 contains 16 residues. V shed 7 bases and J 7 bases; nucleotides not matched to a gene: 11. The CDR3 reads CASIQSSGGFFGELFF. The DNA for the CDR3 is TGTGCCAGCATCCAATCTAGCGGGGGGTTCTTCGGGGAGCTGTTTTTT.

Comment on this clone: A much larger clone differs from this one at a single base, so this may be a read error. This chain uses TRBV18 with TRBJ2-7, with no clear D. Germline V lookup: CDR1 KGHSH, CDR2 LQKENI. This CDR3 spans 14 amino acids. The CDR3 loop is CASPPSSSGYEQYF. DNA for the CDR3: TGTGCCAGCCCACCATCGTCCTCGGGTTACGAGCAGTACTTC.

As DNA, the CDR3 is TGCGCCAGCAGGAGGATTATCACAGATACGCAGTATTTT. This sequence encodes CASRRIITDTQYF. The genes are TRBV5-1 and TRBJ2-3; D is unresolved. V was clipped by 5 bases and J by 2 bases, with 9 bases between them. From germline, CDR1 is SGHRS and CDR2 YFSETQ. The CDR3 covers 13 residues.

This chain links TRBV11-3 with TRBJ1-4; D might be TRBD1 (6 bases). Between the trimmed V and J ends, which lost 1 base and 7 bases, there was a span of 19 bases. Per the germline V gene, CDR1 is SGHNT and CDR2 is YENEEA. CDR3 length equals 17 residues. CDR3 nucleotide sequence: TGTGCCAGCAGCTTAGGACAGGTTCAGATTCGAGGTGAAAAACTGTTTTTT. Amino acids: CASSLGQVQIRGEKLFF.

The J gene is TRBJ2-7, the V gene TRBV10-3, with 8 bases identical to TRBD2. Unmatched junction bases numbered 4, after V lost 6 bases and J lost 3 bases. The CDR3 extends over 13 amino acids. Germline loops: CDR1 ENHRY, CDR2 SYGVKD. The CDR3 nucleotides read TGTGCCATCAGGGGACTAGATTTCTACGAGCAGTACTTC. Protein product: CAIRGLDFYEQYF.

There are a few counts of this clone. The CDR3 sequence: CASSEHLTRKGEQFF. CDR3 bases: TGTGCCAGCAGCGAACACCTGACTAGAAAGGGAGAGCAGTTCTTC. The rearrangement uses TRBV14 and TRBJ2-1, with D maybe TRBD2 (6 bases). The germline V and J ends were trimmed by 5 bases and 10 bases, with 21 bases remaining between them. Germline V gene data show CDR1 as SGHDN and CDR2 as FVKESK. The CDR3 consists of 15 residues.

This clone is classed as medium-sized. The chain is built from TRBV7-2 and TRBJ1-1; no firm D call. Trimming shortened V by 3 bases and J by 0 bases, and 5 bases separated the two germline ends. The CDR3 runs 13 residues. Germline CDR1 and CDR2: SGHTA and FQGNSA. CDR3 sequence (DNA): TGTGCCAGCAGCTTCTCTGTGAACACTGAAGCTTTCTTT. This encodes CASSFSVNTEAFF.

This clone is medium-sized. The rearrangement joins TRBV19 to TRBJ2-2; no reliable D call. V was cut by 5 bases and J by 0 bases, with 13 bases left in between. The CDR3 consists of 16 residues. CDR1 and CDR2 (germline): LNHDA, SQIVND (reference sequence). The CDR3 bases are TGTGCCAGTAGTGAAGGACGGTTATCGAACACCGGGGAGCTGTTTTTT. This codes for CASSEGRLSNTGELFF.